The T cell receptor beta chain under discussion was sequenced for a study of glioma-infiltrating T cells after dendritic cell vaccination. The time point here: after dendritic cell vaccination, including at tumor progression/relapse. V lost 1 base, J lost 6 bases, and 9 bases lay in between. The germline gives CDR1 LNHDA, CDR2 SQIVND (reference sequence). CDR3 length: 14 amino acids. Some clones are missing from TCRdb's copy, which holds only in-frame ones; the method was immunoSEQ multiplex PCR. This sample has approximately 85,000 clones, with 85% found just once. Source: blood, taken after dendritic cell vaccination. This clonotype was sampled from a human donor with glioblastoma. The rearrangement links TRBV19 to TRBJ2-2; no firm D call. The CDR3 loop reads CASSIVLVPGELFF. In DNA, the CDR3 is TGTGCCAGTAGTATAGTACTCGTCCCCGGGGAGCTGTTTTTT.